These T cell receptor beta chains were read from a single sample in a study of blood T cell repertoires in COVID-19. The repertoire was sequenced with immunoSEQ multiplex PCR; TCRdb's copy has only in-frame clones and lacks some. The data contain some 140,000 clones, 83% of them singletons. The sequenced material came from peripheral blood. The origin of the receptors is a woman aged 60-75 years with COVID-19, enrolled during active disease. CDR3s include the opening cysteine and the closing phenylalanine or tryptophan. D genes are given only for firm matches. Only part of the rows carry a size: once, few, many, or a class if the clone is expanded.

TRBV15,.,TRBJ2-5,TRBD2,CATSRAPGLAGGQETQYF,TGTGCCACCAGCAGGGCCCCGGGACTAGCGGGAGGGCAAGAGACCCAGTACTTC
TRBV15,.,TRBJ2-2,.,CASARKGRAQPYTGELFF,TGTGCCAGCGCCAGAAAGGGCAGGGCTCAACCTTACACCGGGGAGCTGTTTTTT
TRBV2,.,TRBJ2-1,.,CAKRGYNEQFF,TGTGCCAAAAGGGGGTACAATGAGCAGTTCTTC
TRBV5-1,few,TRBJ1-1,TRBD1,CASSLRQGAGAEAFF,TGCGCCAGCAGCTTGCGACAGGGGGCGGGGGCTGAAGCTTTCTTT
TRBV6-6,.,TRBJ2-3,TRBD1,CASSYGQGLGDTQYF,TGTGCCAGCAGTTATGGACAGGGTCTGGGCGATACGCAGTATTTT
TRBV7-8,.,TRBJ1-1,.,CASSPLGSGDTEAFF,TGTGCCAGCAGCCCCCTGGGCAGCGGGGACACTGAAGCTTTCTTT
TRBV6-6,.,TRBJ2-1,.,CASSSALGAGEQFF,TGTGCCAGCAGTTCTGCGCTGGGAGCGGGTGAGCAGTTCTTC
TRBV12-5,.,TRBJ1-5,TRBD1,CASGQGTGAAQPQHF,TGTGCTAGTGGTCAGGGGACAGGGGCGGCTCAGCCCCAGCATTTT
TRBV12-5,.,TRBJ1-1,TRBD1,CASGLGTGAFF,TGTGCTAGTGGTCTGGGGACAGGGGCTTTCTTT
TRBV2,.,TRBJ1-2,.,CASITGLQRGYTF,TGTGCCAGCATTACAGGGCTGCAACGAGGCTACACCTTC
TRBV14,.,TRBJ1-1,TRBD1,CASSQIPGQGTEAFF,TGTGCCAGCAGCCAGATCCCGGGACAGGGCACTGAAGCTTTCTTT
TRBV6-5,.,TRBJ1-2,.,CAVQTGNYGYTF,TGTGCCGTTCAGACGGGGAACTATGGCTACACCTTC
TRBV15,.,TRBJ1-1,.,CATSRDRQASEAFF,TGTGCCACCAGCAGAGATCGCCAGGCCTCTGAAGCTTTCTTT
TRBV5-6,.,TRBJ1-1,.,CASSLGQRRRRTEAFF,TGTGCCAGCAGCTTGGGACAGAGAAGAAGGCGGACTGAAGCTTTCTTT
TRBV6-5,once,TRBJ2-3,TRBD2,CASSLGLASDTQYF,TGTGCCAGCAGTTTAGGACTAGCATCTGATACGCAGTATTTT
TRBV2,.,TRBJ2-2,TRBD1,CASSARQGTTGELFF,TGTGCCAGCAGTGCACGACAGGGGACCACCGGGGAGCTGTTTTTT
TRBV18,.,TRBJ1-5,TRBD1,CASSPGGQGAAQPQHF,TGTGCCAGCTCACCAGGGGGACAGGGGGCTGCTCAGCCCCAGCATTTT
TRBV19,.,TRBJ1-1,.,CASSWGGTEAFF,TGTGCCAGTAGTTGGGGGGGCACTGAAGCTTTCTTT
TRBV21-1,.,TRBJ1-2,.,CASSKHSETGAFNYGYTF,TGTGCCAGCAGCAAACATTCAGAGACAGGTGCTTTCAACTATGGCTACACCTTC
TRBV6-1,.,TRBJ1-5,TRBD1,CASSEQGQGLQPQHF,TGTGCCAGCAGTGAACAGGGACAGGGCCTTCAGCCCCAGCATTTT
TRBV18,.,TRBJ1-3,TRBD1,CASSQGTASGNTIYF,TGTGCCAGCTCACAAGGGACAGCCTCTGGAAACACCATATATTTT
TRBV5-8,few,TRBJ1-1,.,CASSQRGGMNTEAFF,TGTGCCAGCAGCCAGAGGGGAGGTATGAACACTGAAGCTTTCTTT
TRBV5-5,.,TRBJ1-2,TRBD1,CASSSGGTGNYGYTF,TGTGCCAGCAGCTCCGGAGGGACAGGGAACTATGGCTACACCTTC
TRBV10-1,.,TRBJ2-7,.,CASSSGSYEQYF,TGCGCCAGCAGTTCAGGGTCCTACGAGCAGTACTTC
TRBV6-6,.,TRBJ2-7,.,CASSYRDEQYF,TGTGCCAGCAGTTACCGGGACGAGCAGTACTTC
TRBV4-2,.,TRBJ2-5,.,CASSQDGGRGSAETQYF,TGTGCCAGCAGCCAAGACGGGGGCAGGGGGAGTGCCGAGACCCAGTACTTC
TRBV19,.,TRBJ1-2,TRBD1,CASTNDRAANYGYTF,TGTGCCAGTACTAACGACAGGGCAGCTAACTATGGCTACACCTTC
TRBV5-1,.,TRBJ2-3,TRBD2,CASSPRGLGSDTQYF,TGCGCCAGCAGCCCGCGGGGACTAGGGTCCGATACGCAGTATTTT
TRBV7-6,.,TRBJ1-6,.,CASSPQEANSPLHF,TGTGCCAGCAGCCCTCAAGAGGCCAATTCACCCCTCCACTTT
TRBV27,.,TRBJ1-1,.,CASSLLNTEAFF,TGTGCCAGCAGTCTCCTGAACACTGAAGCTTTCTTT
TRBV7-2,.,TRBJ1-5,.,CASSQGGGRSNQPQHF,TGTGCCAGCAGCCAAGGGGGGGGAAGGAGCAATCAGCCCCAGCATTTT
TRBV11-2,.,TRBJ1-1,.,CASSLSGATEAFF,TGTGCCAGCAGCTTATCAGGGGCCACTGAAGCTTTCTTT
TRBV6-4,.,TRBJ1-2,TRBD1,CASKPGTANYGYTF,TGTGCCAGCAAACCTGGGACAGCTAACTATGGCTACACCTTC
TRBV5-1,.,TRBJ1-5,.,CASSLDSGDFPQHF,TGCGCCAGCAGCTTGGATTCCGGGGATTTCCCCCAGCATTTT
TRBV5-1,.,TRBJ1-1,.,CASSSQGSTEAFF,TGCGCCAGCAGCTCACAGGGATCCACTGAAGCTTTCTTT
TRBV18,few,TRBJ1-3,.,CASSPRGGNTIYF,TGTGCCAGCTCACCCCGAGGGGGAAACACCATATATTTT
TRBV24-1,once,TRBJ2-1,.,CATSDFGEQFF,TGTGCCACCAGTGATTTCGGGGAGCAGTTCTTC
TRBV2,.,TRBJ1-1,.,CASSTGMNTEAFF,TGTGCCAGCAGTACAGGAATGAACACTGAAGCTTTCTTT
TRBV24-1,.,TRBJ2-6,.,CATSDPTASGANVLTF,TGTGCCACCAGTGATCCGACAGCCTCTGGGGCCAACGTCCTGACTTTC
TRBV6-6,.,TRBJ1-4,.,CASSQGASNEKLFF,TGTGCCAGCAGCCAAGGGGCGAGTAATGAAAAACTGTTTTTT
TRBV19,.,TRBJ1-5,.,CASRFQGNLGQPQHF,TGTGCCAGTAGATTTCAGGGTAACTTGGGTCAGCCCCAGCATTTT